This TCR beta chain emerged from a study of T cell responses to AZD1222 COVID-19 vaccine. Sequenced by immunoSEQ multiplex PCR; TCRdb stores in-frame clones only, minus some. The sample gives about 120,000 clones, more than 80% of which show up once; approximately 3.3% is in the top ten. V lost 6 bases and J 4 bases, leaving 15 bases between the germline ends. Germline CDR1 is MDHEN and CDR2 is SYDVKM. The CDR3 length is 14 residues. Comment on this clone: Its antigen remains unidentified.

Overall study findings and caveats: The reported proportion of spike-specific TCRs targeting unmutated variant regions was nearly half. Seropositive status at baseline applied to only 5 or 6 AZD1222 recipients. Donors were mostly white British, more females; clonal diversity possibly underestimated.

The starting material was peripheral blood, obtained on day 0 of AZD1222 vaccination. This TCR derives from an adult in good health. The chain couples TRBV28 to TRBJ1-2; D may be TRBD1 (5 bases). DNA for the CDR3: TGTGCCAGCAGCTACCTGGACAAGTTCTATGGCTACACCTTC. This encodes CASSYLDKFYGYTF.